This TCR beta chain was retrieved from a study of blood T cell repertoires in COVID-19. Looking at the study overall: From T cells, B-cell-depleted T cells, or PBMCs came the material, which was cDNA or gDNA.

Source study methods: Amplification of reference gene primers provided the estimated nucleated cell counts. Data came from immunoSEQ multiplex PCR; TCRdb stores just in-frame clones and leaves some out. The V and J calls and clone size come from that table; D and trimming were worked out from the DNA. The table records about 310,000 clones, 85% to 90% of them present only once. This sequence originates from an older man with acute or convalescent COVID-19. The sequenced material came from peripheral blood.

CDR3 residues: CASSLQGPTNQPQHF. CDR3 nucleotides: TGTGCCAGCAGTCTTCAGGGGCCCACCAATCAGCCCCAGCATTTT. This sequence joins TRBV6-5 and TRBJ1-5; tentative D call: TRBD1 (6 bases). Deletions cut 5 bases from V and 3 bases from J, with 14 bases between. Germline assignment: CDR1 MNHEY and CDR2 SVGAGI. The CDR3 spans 15 residues.